The clone carrying this T cell receptor (beta chain) was observed a single time. At one end the junction does not follow the germline gene, possibly because of a read error. Bulk tissue was left unsorted, and RNA and DNA were co-extracted from 20-30 mg of it. Uniformly, tumor samples exhibited a viable tumor cell fraction exceeding 85%. Per germline, CDR1 SGHAT and CDR2 FQDESV (reference sequence). This CDR3 spans 13 amino acids. The data are from a study of tumor-infiltrating lymphocytes in primary liver carcinoma. Starting material of approximately 500 ng total RNA yielded TCR beta cDNA via a constant-region primer. Sequencing libraries for TCR beta derived from three nested multiplex PCR rounds that used slightly modified ARM-PCR. PCR rounds one and two used TRBV1-TRBV30 forward primers with a C-beta reverse primer for around 9 cycles each. TCRdb redid the calling of the multiplex PCR reads with MiXCR, one entry per CDR3 protein. The sample has tens of thousands of distinct CDR3 sequences; 71% are singletons.

The clonotype originates from a man in his forties or fifties with primary liver carcinoma and hepatitis B virus infection. Input material: liver tumor tissue from sampling region 5. Subset denoted: tumor region T5, tumor centre. The chain joins TRBV11-1 to TRBJ1-1; D gene unclear. CDR3: CASGSTLNTETFF. CDR3 coding DNA: TGCGCCAGCGGCTCGACCTTGAACACTGAAACTTTCTTT.